The subject of this entry is one T cell receptor (beta chain). Its antigen target is currently unknown. Base qualities are not at hand, and no much larger clone is one base apart. These data belong to a study of cytomegalovirus exposure and HLA in healthy donors (dated 2017 in TCRdb). Study-level background: According to a later analysis, the approximately 120 validation repertoires were produced on the same platform as the 666 repertoires of the first cohort. The study was designed to test whether signatures of past pathogen exposure could be identified by cataloging public T cell receptors. In addition to the first cohort of around 670 subjects, a separate validation cohort of about 120 different subjects was used. The study combined high-throughput TCR immunosequencing, statistical association of individual TCRs with disease status, and machine learning to predict cytomegalovirus infection status. Paper-wide results and their limitations: In vitro tests confirmed that a few of the cytomegalovirus-associated TCR beta chains recognize cytomegalovirus antigens. A later analysis had no HLA typing for the validation cohort, so co-occurrence there was scored across all 120 or so repertoires. The classifier was reported to diagnose cytomegalovirus status with high specificity and sensitivity in both the original and validation cohorts. Most TCR sequences were observed very rarely across donors, whereas some public TCRs were present in many individuals. In a later analysis, TCRs clustered in the first cohort were found to also tend to co-occur in the roughly 110 validation repertoires, with over 90% of cluster scores above 0. In the study, some 160 TCR beta chains were listed as associated with cytomegalovirus. It was suggested by the authors that the approach could potentially be generalized to other disease states and immunological phenotypes.

From the germline V gene (reference sequence), CDR1 is MNHNY and CDR2 is SVGAGI. From cysteine to phenylalanine, the CDR3 is 15 amino acids long. Only CDR3 DNA remains: 45 bases, in frame from the first base. Trimmed from V: 2 bases; trimmed from J: 6 bases; junction bases lacking a gene match: 6. Library prep was done by the immunoSEQ multiplex PCR assay. The paper's data handling went like this. A statistical classification framework was developed to diagnose cytomegalovirus status using the catalog of TCR beta chain sequences. TCRdb's version of the immuneACCESS table is confined to in-frame rearrangements and falls short of the full clone set. An unresolved V gene accounts for under half of the shortfall where checked; the remainder is of unknown origin. That table is the source of V, J and clone size, and D and trimming were worked out from the DNA. The sample includes some 130,000 clones, with 70% to 85% observed a single time. The top ten constitute about 27% of the sample.

Separate from the roughly 650-subject first cohort, the validation cohort of around 130 subjects was the group to which the donors belonged. The material sequenced was PBMCs. The rearrangement combines TRBV6-6 with TRBJ2-1; the central 8 bases match TRBD1. This sequence was found in a man younger than 45 in good health and CMV-seropositive. The CDR3 region has the sequence CASSYHGQGLNEQFF. The DNA sequence is as follows: TGTGCCAGCAGTTACCACGGACAGGGACTCAATGAGCAGTTCTTC.